The 2 T cell receptor beta chains listed next were all sequenced from one sample in a study of Graves' ophthalmopathy and Graves' hyperthyroidism. Amplification from RNA transcripts yielded the TCR beta CDR3 regions. After a first-round RT-PCR with HTBI primers, a second-round multiplex PCR was run. One entry per CDR3 protein results from TCRdb running MiXCR on the multiplex PCR reads. The sample consists of around 1,000,000 distinct CDR3 sequences, about 35% of them appearing once. Sample: peripheral blood or thyroid tissue (not recorded which). The origin of the receptors is an adult man with Graves' hyperthyroidism.

This clonotype was observed a few times. The V call is TRBV19, the J call TRBJ1-2, with D tentatively TRBD1 (6 bases). Germline assignment: CDR1 LNHDA and CDR2 SQIVND (reference sequence). The V end lost 6 bases, the J end lost 5 bases, and 13 bases lay between the germline ends. This CDR3 has 13 residues. The CDR3 DNA reads TGTGCCAGTAGAAGTGGACAGTTTTATGGCTACACCTTC. Its translation: CASRSGQFYGYTF.

The V and J genes are TRBV7-9 and TRBJ2-7; 9 bases align to TRBD1. Looked up from germline, CDR1 is SEHNR and CDR2 is FQNEAQ (reference sequence). The CDR3 loop spans 15 amino acids. Trimming cost V 2 bases and J 3 bases; bases outside gene matches: 5. DNA of the CDR3: TGTGCCAGCAGCTTAATGGGACAGGGAGGCTACGAGCAGTACTTC. Protein product: CASSLMGQGGYEQYF.